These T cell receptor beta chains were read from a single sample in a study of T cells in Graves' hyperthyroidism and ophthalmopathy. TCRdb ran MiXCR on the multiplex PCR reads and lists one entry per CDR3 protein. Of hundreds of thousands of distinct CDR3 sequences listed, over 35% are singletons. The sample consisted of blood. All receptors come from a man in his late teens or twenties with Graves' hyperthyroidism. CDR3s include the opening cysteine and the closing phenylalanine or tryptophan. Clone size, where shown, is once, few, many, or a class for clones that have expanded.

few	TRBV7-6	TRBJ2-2	CASSPGTGPTGELFF
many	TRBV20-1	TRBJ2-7	CSAKPDSYEQYF
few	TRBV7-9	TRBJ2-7	CASSSAGVGEQYF
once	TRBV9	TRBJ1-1	CASSPQRDTEAFF
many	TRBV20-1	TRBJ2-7	CSARRVYEQYF
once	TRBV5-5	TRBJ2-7	CASSLIDAGPLYEQYF
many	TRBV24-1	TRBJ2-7	CATSDWGPTDEQYF
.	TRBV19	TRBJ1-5	CAGGQGNSNQPQHF
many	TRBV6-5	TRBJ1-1	CASSSALGSTEAFF
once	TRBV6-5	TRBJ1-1	CASSTDRTNTEAFF
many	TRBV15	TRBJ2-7	CATKRETVAYEQYF
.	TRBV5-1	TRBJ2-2	CASSTGGGFQPGELFF
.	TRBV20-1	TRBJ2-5	CSARGTGDETQYF
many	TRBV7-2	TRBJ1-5	CASSLTRNSNQPQHF
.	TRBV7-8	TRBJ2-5	CTSSLEAGVGETQYF
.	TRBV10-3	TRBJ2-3	CAIRLTGKGNTDTQYF
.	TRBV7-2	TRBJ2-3	CASSYGGTDTQYF
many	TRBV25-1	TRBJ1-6	CASSVSRGNSPLHF
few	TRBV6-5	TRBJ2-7	CASSSQGTRYEQYF
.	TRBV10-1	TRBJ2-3	CASSELGTLPPDTQYF
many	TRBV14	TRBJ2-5	CASSRLRGLGETQYF
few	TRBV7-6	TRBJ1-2	CASSPTGGAFGNYGYTF
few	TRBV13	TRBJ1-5	CASSSRQGRQPQHF
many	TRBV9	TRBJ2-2	CASSVSSSGELFF
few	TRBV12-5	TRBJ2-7	CASRTGTNEQYF
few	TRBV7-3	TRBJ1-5	CASSLGQGQEPQHF
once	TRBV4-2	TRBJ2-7	CASSQGGSFYEQYF
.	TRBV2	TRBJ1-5	CASSPTGGYGQPQHF
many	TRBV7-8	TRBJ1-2	CASSLAQQGYGYTF
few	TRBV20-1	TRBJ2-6	CSASDQGDPSGANVLTF
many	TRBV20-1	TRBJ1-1	CSASQVTEAFF
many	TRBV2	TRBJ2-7	CASKGGPYEQYF
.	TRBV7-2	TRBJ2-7	CASSFPGAAYEQYF
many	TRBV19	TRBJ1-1	CASSIWGDTEAFF
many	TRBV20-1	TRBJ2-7	CSARSGMGYEQYF
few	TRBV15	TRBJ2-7	CATSSEGANTGELYF
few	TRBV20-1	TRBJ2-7	CSARDSDRGYEQYF
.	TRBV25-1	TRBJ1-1	CASQGAYTEAFF
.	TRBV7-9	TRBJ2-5	CASSSTGQGQETRHF
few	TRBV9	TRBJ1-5	CASSQDLRSNQPQHF
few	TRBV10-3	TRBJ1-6	CAISATPNDSPLHF
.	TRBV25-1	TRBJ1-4	CASSSDRSPNEKLFF